Listed here is a single T cell receptor beta chain. Its target is not known. The PCR used 60 Vbeta and 13 Jbeta primers. Data came from immunoSEQ multiplex PCR; TCRdb stores just in-frame clones and leaves some out. The table lists about 55,000 clones, approximately 80% of them singletons. The entry originates in a study of cytomegalovirus exposure and HLA in healthy donors. V lost 5 bases and J 2 bases, leaving 13 bases between the germline ends. From germline, CDR1 is MGHRA and CDR2 YSYEKL. The length of the CDR3 is 14 residues. Study results and caveats: In presence/absence analyses, roughly uniform sequencing depth across donors was assumed.

This clonotype was sampled from a female donor in good health and CMV-seronegative. The chain joins TRBV4-1 to TRBJ2-7, with D possibly matching TRBD1 (6 bases). The source material was PBMCs. CDR3 region: CASSTRDNAYEQYF. DNA of the CDR3: TGCGCCAGCAGCACCCGGGACAATGCCTACGAGCAGTACTTC.